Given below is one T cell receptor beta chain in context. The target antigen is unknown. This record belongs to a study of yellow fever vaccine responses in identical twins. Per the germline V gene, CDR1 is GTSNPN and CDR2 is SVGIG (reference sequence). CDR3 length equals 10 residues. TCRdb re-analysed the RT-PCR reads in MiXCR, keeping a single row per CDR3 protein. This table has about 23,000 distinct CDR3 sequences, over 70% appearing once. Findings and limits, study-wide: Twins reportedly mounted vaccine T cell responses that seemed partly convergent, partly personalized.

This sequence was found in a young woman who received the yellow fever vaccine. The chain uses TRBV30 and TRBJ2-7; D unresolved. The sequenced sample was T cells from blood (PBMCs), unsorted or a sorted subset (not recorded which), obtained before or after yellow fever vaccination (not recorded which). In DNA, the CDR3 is TGTGCTATCGGACGGGACGAGCAGTACTTC. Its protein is CAIGRDEQYF.